These T cell receptor beta chains were read from a single sample in a study of blood T cell repertoires in COVID-19. Profiled with immunoSEQ multiplex PCR; TCRdb holds only in-frame clones, not every one. The sample has about 120,000 clones; approximately 78% are singletons. The sample taken for sequencing was peripheral blood. These receptors all stem from a man aged 70-80 years with acute or convalescent COVID-19. CDR3s include the opening cysteine and the closing phenylalanine or tryptophan. D genes are given only for firm matches. Expanded clones get a size class; other rows say once, few or many, or leave the size out.

V	J	size	D	CDR3	DNA
TRBV5-8	TRBJ1-2	NA	TRBD1	CASSPLGQDYGYTF	TGTGCCAGCAGCCCCCTCGGACAGGACTATGGCTACACCTTC
TRBV6-6	TRBJ2-7	NA	TRBD2	CASSYPRGVGSYEQYF	TGTGCCAGCAGTTACCCGCGGGGGGTTGGCTCCTACGAGCAGTACTTC
TRBV5-1	TRBJ2-3	NA	TRBD1	CASSLVGQDPTDTQYF	TGCGCCAGCAGCTTGGTCGGACAGGATCCAACAGATACGCAGTATTTT
TRBV28	TRBJ2-4	few	NA	CASSLFGGTAKNIQYF	TGTGCCAGCAGTTTATTTGGGGGGACTGCCAAAAACATTCAGTACTTC
TRBV5-4	TRBJ2-7	NA	TRBD1	CASSNGQGATYEQYF	TGTGCCAGCAGCAACGGACAGGGGGCCACCTACGAGCAGTACTTC
TRBV5-1	TRBJ1-2	NA	TRBD1	CASSLEGGRANYGYTF	TGCGCCAGCAGCTTGGAAGGGGGCCGAGCTAACTATGGCTACACCTTC
TRBV20-1	TRBJ2-7	few	NA	CSARLSYEQYF	TGCAGTGCTAGACTATCCTACGAGCAGTACTTC
TRBV14	TRBJ2-3	NA	NA	CASSLIGGDTQYF	TGTGCCAGCAGCCTGATTGGGGGGGATACGCAGTATTTT
TRBV19	TRBJ2-7	NA	TRBD2	CASSTSTSGRAGVQYF	TGTGCCAGTAGTACGTCGACTAGCGGGAGGGCCGGTGTGCAGTACTTC
TRBV25-1	TRBJ2-1	few	NA	CASSEGGYEQFF	TGTGCCAGCAGTGAAGGGGGCTATGAGCAGTTCTTC
TRBV27	TRBJ2-7	once	NA	CASSLSSTRETYEQYF	TGTGCCAGCAGTTTATCCTCCACCAGGGAAACCTACGAGCAGTACTTC
TRBV9	TRBJ2-3	NA	TRBD2	CASSVRAGGSLTDTQYF	TGTGCCAGCAGCGTAAGAGCGGGGGGGTCCCTTACAGATACGCAGTATTTT
TRBV7-9	TRBJ2-2	NA	TRBD1	CASSLGGTGESTGELFF	TGTGCCAGCAGCTTAGGCGGGACAGGAGAATCCACCGGGGAGCTGTTTTTT
TRBV5-1	TRBJ2-3	NA	NA	CASSLEVGGGGDTQYF	TGCGCCAGCAGCTTGGAGGTCGGCGGCGGAGGAGATACGCAGTATTTT
TRBV3-1/TRBV3-2	TRBJ1-2	NA	NA	CASSQESLVAGYGYTF	TGTGCCAGCAGCCAGGAATCTCTGGTAGCCGGCTATGGCTACACCTTC
TRBV5-1	TRBJ2-7	NA	TRBD2	CASSYLAGASYEQYF	TGCGCCAGCAGCTATCTAGCGGGAGCTAGCTACGAGCAGTACTTC
TRBV2	TRBJ2-6	NA	NA	CASMTASGANVLTF	TGTGCCAGCATGACAGCTTCTGGGGCCAACGTCCTGACTTTC
TRBV19	TRBJ2-5	NA	TRBD2	CASSIGGGTKMTQYF	TGTGCCAGTAGTATAGGCGGGGGTACCAAGATGACCCAGTACTTC
TRBV19	TRBJ1-2	NA	NA	CASSTSRQRLAYGYTF	TGTGCCAGTAGTACCTCCCGTCAGCGCCTTGCCTATGGCTACACCTTC
TRBV5-1	TRBJ2-5	once	NA	CASSSQGTETQYF	TGCGCCAGCAGTTCACAGGGCACGGAGACCCAGTACTTC
TRBV6-5	TRBJ1-4	NA	NA	CASSYTAGNEKLFF	TGTGCCAGCAGTTACACCGCGGGAAATGAAAAACTGTTTTTT
TRBV19	TRBJ1-4	NA	TRBD1	CASSLGTGSLKLFF	TGTGCCAGTAGTCTCGGGACAGGAAGCTTGAAACTGTTTTTT
TRBV19	TRBJ2-2	NA	NA	CASRGPGVRELFF	TGTGCCAGTAGGGGTCCCGGGGTTCGGGAGCTGTTTTTT
TRBV9	TRBJ2-7	NA	TRBD2	CASSVQAGDYEQYF	TGTGCCAGCAGCGTGCAAGCGGGAGACTACGAGCAGTACTTC
TRBV28	TRBJ2-2	NA	NA	CASEFHRTSNTGELFF	TGTGCCAGCGAATTCCACAGGACCTCGAACACCGGGGAGCTGTTTTTT
TRBV9	TRBJ1-4	NA	NA	CASSDSSVGEKLFF	TGTGCCAGCAGCGACTCTTCCGTCGGTGAAAAACTGTTTTTT
TRBV28	TRBJ1-2	NA	NA	CASNPTANYGYTF	TGTGCCAGCAACCCGACAGCGAACTATGGCTACACCTTC
TRBV5-6	TRBJ2-4	NA	NA	CASSPWEDMTRAKNIQYF	TGTGCCAGCAGCCCGTGGGAGGATATGACAAGGGCCAAAAACATTCAGTACTTC
TRBV6-5	TRBJ1-2	NA	NA	CASGAGVYTF	TGTGCCAGCGGGGCAGGCGTTTACACCTTC
TRBV5-4	TRBJ2-7	NA	TRBD1	CASSFGTGPYEQYF	TGTGCCAGCAGCTTCGGGACAGGACCCTACGAGCAGTACTTC
TRBV10-3	TRBJ1-2	once	NA	CAIRGQNYTF	TGTGCCATCAGAGGACAGAACTACACCTTC
TRBV13	TRBJ2-7	NA	TRBD2	CASSLNSGGSDEQYF	TGTGCCAGCAGCTTAAATAGCGGGGGCTCGGACGAGCAGTACTTC
TRBV5-1	TRBJ2-2	many	TRBD1	CASSLRTGWTGELFF	TGCGCCAGCAGCTTGCGGACAGGGTGGACCGGGGAGCTGTTTTTT
TRBV18	TRBJ1-1	NA	NA	CASSTTENTEAFF	TGTGCCAGCTCAACGACAGAGAACACTGAAGCTTTCTTT
TRBV7-8	TRBJ2-7	NA	NA	CASSLGDRSGYEQYF	TGTGCCAGCAGCTTAGGAGATAGGAGCGGATACGAGCAGTACTTC
TRBV7-2	TRBJ1-2	once	TRBD1	CASSLDRLGGYTF	TGTGCCAGCAGCTTGGACAGGCTCGGGGGCTACACCTTC
TRBV19	TRBJ1-6	NA	TRBD1	CASRYRALDRASPLHF	TGTGCCAGTAGATACCGAGCGTTGGACAGGGCTTCACCCCTCCACTTT
TRBV9	TRBJ1-1	NA	NA	CASSADGGLNTEAFF	TGTGCCAGCAGCGCCGACGGGGGGCTAAACACTGAAGCTTTCTTT
TRBV5-1	TRBJ2-1	NA	NA	CASSLAGPHYNEQFF	TGCGCCAGCAGCTTGGCAGGGCCCCATTACAATGAGCAGTTCTTC
TRBV9	TRBJ2-1	NA	NA	CASSGSSYNEQFF	TGTGCCAGCAGCGGGAGCTCCTACAATGAGCAGTTCTTC
TRBV5-1	TRBJ2-7	NA	TRBD1	CASSLTGQGAYEQYF	TGCGCCAGCAGCTTGACTGGACAGGGTGCCTACGAGCAGTACTTC
TRBV27	TRBJ2-7	NA	TRBD2	CASSLETSGGSLPVGEQYF	TGTGCCAGCAGTTTAGAGACTAGCGGGGGGTCCCTCCCAGTGGGCGAGCAGTACTTC
TRBV6-1	TRBJ1-5	NA	TRBD1	CASSATSRTGANQPQHF	TGTGCCAGCAGTGCAACGTCCCGGACAGGGGCAAACCAGCCCCAGCATTTT
TRBV2	TRBJ2-2	NA	NA	CASRQDLNTGELFF	TGTGCCAGCCGACAGGACCTGAACACCGGGGAGCTGTTTTTT
TRBV6-2/TRBV6-3	TRBJ1-1	NA	TRBD1	CASSYSMFPWTGNTEAFF	TGTGCCAGCAGTTACTCGATGTTCCCCTGGACAGGGAACACTGAAGCTTTCTTT